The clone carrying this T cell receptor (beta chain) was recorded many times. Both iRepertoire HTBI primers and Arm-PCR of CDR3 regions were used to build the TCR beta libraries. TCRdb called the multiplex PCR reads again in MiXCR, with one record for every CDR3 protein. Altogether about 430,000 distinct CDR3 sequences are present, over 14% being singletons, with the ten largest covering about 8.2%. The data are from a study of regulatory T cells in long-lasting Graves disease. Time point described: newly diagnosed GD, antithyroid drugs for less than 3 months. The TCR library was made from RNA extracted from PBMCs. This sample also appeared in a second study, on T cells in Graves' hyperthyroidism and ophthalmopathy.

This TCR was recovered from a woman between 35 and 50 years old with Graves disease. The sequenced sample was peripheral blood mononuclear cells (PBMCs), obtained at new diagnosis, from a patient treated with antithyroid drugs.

Here the CDR3 DNA reads TGTGCCAGCTCCAACCGGGACAACTACAATGAGCAGTTCTTC. Amino acid sequence: CASSNRDNYNEQFF. The V gene is TRBV18, the J gene TRBJ2-1; tentative D call: TRBD1 (6 bases). Deletions cut 6 bases from V and 3 bases from J, with 12 bases between. The CDR3 has 14 residues. The germline V gene encodes CDR1 KGHSH and CDR2 LQKENI.